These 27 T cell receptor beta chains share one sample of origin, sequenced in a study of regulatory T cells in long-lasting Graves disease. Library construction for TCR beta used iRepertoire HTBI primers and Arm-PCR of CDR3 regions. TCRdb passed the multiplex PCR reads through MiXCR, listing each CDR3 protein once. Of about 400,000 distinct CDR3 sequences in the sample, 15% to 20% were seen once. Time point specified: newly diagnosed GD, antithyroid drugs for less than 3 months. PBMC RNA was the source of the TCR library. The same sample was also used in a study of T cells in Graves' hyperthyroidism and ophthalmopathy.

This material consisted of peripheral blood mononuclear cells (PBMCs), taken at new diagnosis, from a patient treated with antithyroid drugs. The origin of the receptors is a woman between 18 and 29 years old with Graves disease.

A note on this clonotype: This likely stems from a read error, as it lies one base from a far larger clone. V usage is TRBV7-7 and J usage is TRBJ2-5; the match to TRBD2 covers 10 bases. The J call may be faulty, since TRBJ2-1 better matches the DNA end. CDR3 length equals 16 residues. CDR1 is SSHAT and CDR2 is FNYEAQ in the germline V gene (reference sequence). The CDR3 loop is CASSPISGGTYNGQFF. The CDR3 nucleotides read TGTGCTAGCAGCCCCATTAGCGGGGGGACGTACAATGGGCAGTTCTTC.

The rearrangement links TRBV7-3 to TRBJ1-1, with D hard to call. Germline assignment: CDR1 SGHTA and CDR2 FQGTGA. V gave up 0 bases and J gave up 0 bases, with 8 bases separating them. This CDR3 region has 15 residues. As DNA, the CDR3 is TGTGCCAGCAGCTTAACCCCCGGCATGAACACTGAAGCTTTCTTT. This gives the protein CASSLTPGMNTEAFF. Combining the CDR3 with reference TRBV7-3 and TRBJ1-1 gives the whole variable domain GAGVSQTPSNKVTEKGKYVELRCDPISGHTALYWYRQSLGQGPEFLIYFQGTGAADDSGLPNDRFFAVRPEGSVSTLKIQRTERGDSAVYLCASSLTPGMNTEAFFGQGTRLTVV.

CDR3 in DNA: TGTGCCAGCAGCTTACAGGGGTCCCATGGCTACACCTTC. It is translated as CASSLQGSHGYTF. V and J are TRBV5-4 and TRBJ1-2; 7 nucleotides match TRBD1. Germline V gives CDR1 SGHNT, CDR2 YYREEE (reference sequence). The CDR3 is 13 amino acids. Losses at the gene ends were 2 bases for V and 6 bases for J; bases not matched to a gene: 4.

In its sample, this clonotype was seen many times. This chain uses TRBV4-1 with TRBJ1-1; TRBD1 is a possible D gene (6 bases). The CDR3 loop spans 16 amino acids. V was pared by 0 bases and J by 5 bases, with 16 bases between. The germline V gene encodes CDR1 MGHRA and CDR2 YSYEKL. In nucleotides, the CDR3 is TGCGCCAGCAGCCAAGAGTTGCAGGGGCGGGGGACTGAAGCTTTCTTT. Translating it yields CASSQELQGRGTEAFF.

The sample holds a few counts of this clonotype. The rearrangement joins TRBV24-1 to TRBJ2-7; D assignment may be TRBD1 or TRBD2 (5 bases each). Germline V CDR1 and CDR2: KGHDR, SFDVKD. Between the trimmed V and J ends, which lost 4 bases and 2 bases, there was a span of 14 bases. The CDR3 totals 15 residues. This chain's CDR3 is CATSDADRDAYEQYF. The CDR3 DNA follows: TGTGCCACCAGTGACGCCGACCGGGACGCCTACGAGCAGTACTTC.

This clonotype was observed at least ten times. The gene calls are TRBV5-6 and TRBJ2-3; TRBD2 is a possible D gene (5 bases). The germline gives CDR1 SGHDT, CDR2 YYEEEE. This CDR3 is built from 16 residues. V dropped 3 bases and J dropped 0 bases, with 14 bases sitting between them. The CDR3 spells CASSWGLGGSTDTQYF. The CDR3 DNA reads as TGTGCCAGCAGCTGGGGTCTCGGCGGGAGCACAGATACGCAGTATTTT.

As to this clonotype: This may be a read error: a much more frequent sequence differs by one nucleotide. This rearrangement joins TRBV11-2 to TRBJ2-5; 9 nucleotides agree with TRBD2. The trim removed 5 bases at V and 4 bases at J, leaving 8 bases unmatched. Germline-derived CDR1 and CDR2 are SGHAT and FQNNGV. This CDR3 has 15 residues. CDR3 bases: TGTGCCAGCAGCCCGCGGGGGGGCCTAAGAGAGACCCAGTACTTC. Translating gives CASSPRGGLRETQYF.

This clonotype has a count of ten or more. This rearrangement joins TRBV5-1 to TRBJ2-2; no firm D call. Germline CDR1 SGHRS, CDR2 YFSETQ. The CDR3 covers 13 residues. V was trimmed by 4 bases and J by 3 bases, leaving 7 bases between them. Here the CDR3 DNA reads TGCGCCAGCAGCCATGAGCACACCGGGGAGCTGTTTTTT. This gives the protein CASSHEHTGELFF.

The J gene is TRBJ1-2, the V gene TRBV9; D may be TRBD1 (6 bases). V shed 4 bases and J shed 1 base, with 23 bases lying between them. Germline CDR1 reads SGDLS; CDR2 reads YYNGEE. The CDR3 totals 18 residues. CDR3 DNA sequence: TGTGCCAGCAGCCCTGAAAGGTCGGGGGCGGCTCTTAACTATGGCTACACCTTC. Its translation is CASSPERSGAALNYGYTF.

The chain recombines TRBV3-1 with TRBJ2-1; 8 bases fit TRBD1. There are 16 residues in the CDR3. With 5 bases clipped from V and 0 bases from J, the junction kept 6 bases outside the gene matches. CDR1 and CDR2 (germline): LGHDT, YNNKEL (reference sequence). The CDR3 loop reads CASSVQGDFSYNEQFF. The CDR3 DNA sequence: TGTGCCAGCAGCGTACAGGGGGACTTCTCCTACAATGAGCAGTTCTTC.

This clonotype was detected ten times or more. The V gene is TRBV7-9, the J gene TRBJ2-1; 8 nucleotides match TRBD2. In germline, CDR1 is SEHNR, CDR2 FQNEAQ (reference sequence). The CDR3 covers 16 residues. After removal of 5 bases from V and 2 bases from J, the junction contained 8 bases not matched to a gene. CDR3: CASSQQGSGTYNEQFF. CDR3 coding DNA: TGTGCCAGCAGCCAGCAAGGTAGCGGGACCTACAATGAGCAGTTCTTC.

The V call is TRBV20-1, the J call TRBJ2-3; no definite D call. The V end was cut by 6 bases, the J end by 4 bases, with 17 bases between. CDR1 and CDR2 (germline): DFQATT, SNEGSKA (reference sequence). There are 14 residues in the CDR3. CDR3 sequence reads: CSAIRQLRADTQYF. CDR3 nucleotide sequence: TGCAGTGCCATTAGACAACTCCGGGCAGATACGCAGTATTTT.

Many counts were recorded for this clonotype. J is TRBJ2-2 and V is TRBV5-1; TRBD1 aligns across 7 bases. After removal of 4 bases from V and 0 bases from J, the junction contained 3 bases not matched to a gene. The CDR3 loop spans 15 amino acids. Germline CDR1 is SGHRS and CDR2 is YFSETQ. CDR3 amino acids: CASSTGASNTGELFF. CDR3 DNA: TGCGCCAGCAGCACAGGGGCATCGAACACCGGGGAGCTGTTTTTT.

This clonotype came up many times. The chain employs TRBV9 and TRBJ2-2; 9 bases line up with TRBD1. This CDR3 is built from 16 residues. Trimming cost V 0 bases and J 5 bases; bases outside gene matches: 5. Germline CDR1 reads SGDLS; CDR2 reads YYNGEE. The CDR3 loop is CASSVGLGQGTGELFF. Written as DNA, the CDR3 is TGTGCCAGCAGCGTAGGGCTGGGACAGGGTACCGGGGAGCTGTTTTTT.

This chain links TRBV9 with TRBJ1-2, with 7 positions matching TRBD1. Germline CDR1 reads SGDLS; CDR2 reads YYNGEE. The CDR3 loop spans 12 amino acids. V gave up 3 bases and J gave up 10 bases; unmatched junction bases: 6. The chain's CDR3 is CASSAGTADYTF. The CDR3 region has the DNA TGTGCCAGCAGCGCGGGGACAGCCGACTACACCTTC.

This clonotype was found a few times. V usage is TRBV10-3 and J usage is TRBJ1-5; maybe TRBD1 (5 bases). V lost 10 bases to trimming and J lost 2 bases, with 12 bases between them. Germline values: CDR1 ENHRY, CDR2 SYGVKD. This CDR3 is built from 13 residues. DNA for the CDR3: TGTGCCAGTCAGGGTAGGGGCAATCAGCCCCAGCATTTT. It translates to CASQGRGNQPQHF.

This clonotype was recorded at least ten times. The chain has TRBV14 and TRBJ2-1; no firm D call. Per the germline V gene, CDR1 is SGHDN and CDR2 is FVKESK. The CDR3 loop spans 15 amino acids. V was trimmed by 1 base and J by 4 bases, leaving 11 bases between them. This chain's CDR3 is CASSQGAGSYNEQFF. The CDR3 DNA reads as TGTGCCAGCAGCCAAGGTGCAGGATCGTACAATGAGCAGTTCTTC.

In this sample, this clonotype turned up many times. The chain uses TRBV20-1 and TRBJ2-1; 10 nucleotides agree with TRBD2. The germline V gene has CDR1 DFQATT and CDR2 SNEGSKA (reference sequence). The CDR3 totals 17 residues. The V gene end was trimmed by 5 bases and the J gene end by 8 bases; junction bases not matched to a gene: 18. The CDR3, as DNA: TGCAGTGCTCCGGGGAGTAGCGGGAGGTATCGACCCGATGAGCAGTTCTTC. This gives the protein CSAPGSSGRYRPDEQFF.

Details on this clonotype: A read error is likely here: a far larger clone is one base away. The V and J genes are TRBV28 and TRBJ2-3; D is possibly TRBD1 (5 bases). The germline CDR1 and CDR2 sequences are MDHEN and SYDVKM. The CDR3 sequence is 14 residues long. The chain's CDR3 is CACSLGASTDTQYF. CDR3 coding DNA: TGTGCCTGCAGTTTAGGGGCCAGCACAGATACGCAGTATTTT.

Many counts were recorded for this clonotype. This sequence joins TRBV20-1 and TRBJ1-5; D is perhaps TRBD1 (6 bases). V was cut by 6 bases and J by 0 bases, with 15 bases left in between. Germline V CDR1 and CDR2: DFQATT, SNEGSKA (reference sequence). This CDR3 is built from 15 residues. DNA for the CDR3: TGCAGTGCCGACAGGACGGGCTTTAGCAATCAGCCCCAGCATTTT. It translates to CSADRTGFSNQPQHF.

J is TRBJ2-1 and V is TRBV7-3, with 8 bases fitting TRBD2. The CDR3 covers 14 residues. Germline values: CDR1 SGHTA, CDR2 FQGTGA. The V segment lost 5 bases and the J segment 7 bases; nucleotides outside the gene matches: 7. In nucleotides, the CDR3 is TGTGCCAGCAGCCCGGGGGGGGCAGTAAATGAGCAGTTCTTC. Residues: CASSPGGAVNEQFF.

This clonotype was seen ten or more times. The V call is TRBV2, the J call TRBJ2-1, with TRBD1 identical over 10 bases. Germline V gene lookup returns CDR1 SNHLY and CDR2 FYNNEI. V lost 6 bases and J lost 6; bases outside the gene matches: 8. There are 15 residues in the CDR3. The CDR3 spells CASRLGTGESNEQFF. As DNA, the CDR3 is TGTGCCAGCAGACTCGGGACAGGGGAATCCAATGAGCAGTTCTTC.

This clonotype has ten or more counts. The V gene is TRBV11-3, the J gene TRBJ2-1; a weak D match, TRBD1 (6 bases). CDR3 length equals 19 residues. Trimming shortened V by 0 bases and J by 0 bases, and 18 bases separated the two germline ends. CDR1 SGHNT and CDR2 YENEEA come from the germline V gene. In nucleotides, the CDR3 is TGTGCCAGCAGCTTAGATCACAGGGTGGGAATGAGCTCCTACAATGAGCAGTTCTTC. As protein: CASSLDHRVGMSSYNEQFF.

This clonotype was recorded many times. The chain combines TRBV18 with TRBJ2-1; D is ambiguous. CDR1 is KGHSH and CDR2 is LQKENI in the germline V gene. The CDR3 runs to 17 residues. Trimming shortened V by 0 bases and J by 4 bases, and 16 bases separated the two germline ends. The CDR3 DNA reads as TGTGCCAGCTCACCACCCAGTAACGAGGTTAATTACAATGAGCAGTTCTTC. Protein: CASSPPSNEVNYNEQFF.

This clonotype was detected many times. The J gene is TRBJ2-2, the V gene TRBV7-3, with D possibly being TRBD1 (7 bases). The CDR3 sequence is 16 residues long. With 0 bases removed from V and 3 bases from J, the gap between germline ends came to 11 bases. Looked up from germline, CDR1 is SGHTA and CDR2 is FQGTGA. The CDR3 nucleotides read TGTGCCAGCAGCTTAACGGCGGGACAGTACACCGGGGAGCTGTTTTTT. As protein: CASSLTAGQYTGELFF.

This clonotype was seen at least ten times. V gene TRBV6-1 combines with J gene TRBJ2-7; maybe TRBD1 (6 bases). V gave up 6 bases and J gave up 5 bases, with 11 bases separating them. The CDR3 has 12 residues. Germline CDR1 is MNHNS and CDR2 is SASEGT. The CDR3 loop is CASSRYRDEQYF. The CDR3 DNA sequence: TGTGCCAGCAGCAGATACAGGGACGAGCAGTACTTC.

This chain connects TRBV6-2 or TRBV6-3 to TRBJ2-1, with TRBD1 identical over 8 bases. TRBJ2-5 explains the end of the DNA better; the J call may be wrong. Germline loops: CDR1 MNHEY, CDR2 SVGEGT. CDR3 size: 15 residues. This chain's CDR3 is CASSELGTGQETQYF. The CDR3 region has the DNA TGTGCCAGCAGTGAACTCGGGACAGGCCAAGAGACCCAGTACTTC.